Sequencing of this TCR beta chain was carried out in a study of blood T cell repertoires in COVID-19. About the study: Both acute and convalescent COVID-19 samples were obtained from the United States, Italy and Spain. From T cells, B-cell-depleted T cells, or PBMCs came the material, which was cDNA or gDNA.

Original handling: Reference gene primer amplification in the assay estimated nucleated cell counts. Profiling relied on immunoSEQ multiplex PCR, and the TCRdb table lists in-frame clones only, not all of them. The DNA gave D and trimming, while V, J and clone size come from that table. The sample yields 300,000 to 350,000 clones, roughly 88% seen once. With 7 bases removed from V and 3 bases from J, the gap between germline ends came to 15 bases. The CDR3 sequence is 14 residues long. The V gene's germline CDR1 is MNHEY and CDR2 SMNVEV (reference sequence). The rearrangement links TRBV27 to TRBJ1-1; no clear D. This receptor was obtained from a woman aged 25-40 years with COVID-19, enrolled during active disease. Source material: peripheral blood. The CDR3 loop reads CASTSYIRDTEAFF. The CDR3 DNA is TGTGCCAGCACCAGTTACATCCGGGACACTGAAGCTTTCTTT.